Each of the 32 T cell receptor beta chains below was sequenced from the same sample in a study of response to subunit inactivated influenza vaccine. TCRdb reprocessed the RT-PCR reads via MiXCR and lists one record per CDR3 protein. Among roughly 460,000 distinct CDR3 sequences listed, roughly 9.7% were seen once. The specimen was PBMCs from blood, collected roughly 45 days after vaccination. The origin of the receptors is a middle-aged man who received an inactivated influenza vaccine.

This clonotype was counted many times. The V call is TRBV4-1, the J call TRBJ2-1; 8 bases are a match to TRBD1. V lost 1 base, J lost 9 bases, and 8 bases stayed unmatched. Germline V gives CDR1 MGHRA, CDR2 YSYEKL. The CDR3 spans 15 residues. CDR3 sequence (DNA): TGCGCCAGCAGCCAAGGGGCAGGGGGCTTATTTGAGCAGTTCTTC. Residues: CASSQGAGGLFEQFF.

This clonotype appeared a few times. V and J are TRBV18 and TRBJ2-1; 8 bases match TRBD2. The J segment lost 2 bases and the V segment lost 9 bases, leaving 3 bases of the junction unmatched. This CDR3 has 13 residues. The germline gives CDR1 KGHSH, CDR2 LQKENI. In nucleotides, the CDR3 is TGTGCCAGTAGCGGGAATCCCTACAATGAGCAGTTCTTC. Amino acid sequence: CASSGNPYNEQFF.

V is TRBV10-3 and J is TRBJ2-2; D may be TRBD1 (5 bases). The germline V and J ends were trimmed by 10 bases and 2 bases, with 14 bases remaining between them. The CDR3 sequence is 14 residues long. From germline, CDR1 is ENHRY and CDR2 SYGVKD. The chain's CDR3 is CATRRDSNTGELFF. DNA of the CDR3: TGTGCCACCCGCCGCGACAGTAACACCGGGGAGCTGTTTTTT.

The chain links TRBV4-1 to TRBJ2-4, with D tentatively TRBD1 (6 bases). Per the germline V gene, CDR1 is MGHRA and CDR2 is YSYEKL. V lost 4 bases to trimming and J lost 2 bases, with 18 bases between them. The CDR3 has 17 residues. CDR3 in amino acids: CASSLLVSTGTKNIQYF. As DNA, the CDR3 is TGCGCCAGCAGCCTTCTCGTCTCAACAGGGACCAAAAACATTCAGTACTTC.

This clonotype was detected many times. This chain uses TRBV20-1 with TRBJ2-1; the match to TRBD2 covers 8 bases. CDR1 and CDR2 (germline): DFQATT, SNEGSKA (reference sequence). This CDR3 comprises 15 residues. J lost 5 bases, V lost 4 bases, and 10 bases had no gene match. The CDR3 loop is CSATQAGAIDNEQFF. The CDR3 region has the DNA TGCAGTGCTACCCAAGCGGGAGCAATTGACAATGAGCAGTTCTTC.

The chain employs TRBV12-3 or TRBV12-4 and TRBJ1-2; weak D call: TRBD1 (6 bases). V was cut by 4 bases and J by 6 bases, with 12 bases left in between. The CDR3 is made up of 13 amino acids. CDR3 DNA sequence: TGTGCCAGCAGTTCGCAGGGGATGGATGGCTACACCTTC. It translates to CASSSQGMDGYTF.

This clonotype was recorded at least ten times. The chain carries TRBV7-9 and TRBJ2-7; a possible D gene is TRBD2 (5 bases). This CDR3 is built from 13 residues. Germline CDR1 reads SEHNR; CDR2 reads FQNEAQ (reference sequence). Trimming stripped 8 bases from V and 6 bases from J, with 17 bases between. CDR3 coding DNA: TGTGCCAGCGCCAACTCGCCCCGGGGCGAGCAGTACTTC. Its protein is CASANSPRGEQYF.

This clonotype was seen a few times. CDR3 amino acids: CATSDPSLGGGDGYTF. Written as DNA, the CDR3 is TGTGCCACCAGTGATCCTTCCTTGGGAGGAGGAGATGGCTACACCTTC. The J gene is TRBJ1-2, the V gene TRBV24-1; no definite D call. Trimming removed 3 bases at V and 6 bases at J, with 19 bases between. Germline V CDR1 and CDR2: KGHDR, SFDVKD. The CDR3 is 16 residues long.

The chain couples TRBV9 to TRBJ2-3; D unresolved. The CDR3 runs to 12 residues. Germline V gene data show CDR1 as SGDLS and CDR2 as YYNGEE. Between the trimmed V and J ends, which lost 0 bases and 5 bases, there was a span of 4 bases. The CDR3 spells CASSVAGDTQYF. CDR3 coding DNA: TGTGCCAGCAGCGTAGCGGGAGATACGCAGTATTTT.

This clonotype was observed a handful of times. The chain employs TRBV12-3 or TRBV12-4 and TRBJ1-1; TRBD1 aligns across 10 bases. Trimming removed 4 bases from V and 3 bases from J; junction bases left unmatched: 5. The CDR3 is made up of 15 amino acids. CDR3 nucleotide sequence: TGTGCCAGCAGTTCGACCGGGACAGGGGACACTGAAGCTTTCTTT. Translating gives CASSSTGTGDTEAFF.

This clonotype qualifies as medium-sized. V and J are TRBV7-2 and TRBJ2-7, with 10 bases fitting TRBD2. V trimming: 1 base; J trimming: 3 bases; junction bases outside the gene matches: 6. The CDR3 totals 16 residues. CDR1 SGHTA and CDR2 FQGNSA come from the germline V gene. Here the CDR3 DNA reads TGTGCCAGCAGCTTAGTGATGCTAGCGGGAGTCTACGAGCAGTACTTC. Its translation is CASSLVMLAGVYEQYF.

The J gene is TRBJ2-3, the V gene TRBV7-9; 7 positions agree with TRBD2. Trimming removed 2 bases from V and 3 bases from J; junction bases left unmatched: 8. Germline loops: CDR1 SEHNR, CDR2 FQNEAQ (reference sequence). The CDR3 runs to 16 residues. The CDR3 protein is CASSLPSRGETDTQYF. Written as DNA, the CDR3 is TGTGCCAGCAGCTTACCCTCTCGGGGGGAGACAGATACGCAGTATTTT.

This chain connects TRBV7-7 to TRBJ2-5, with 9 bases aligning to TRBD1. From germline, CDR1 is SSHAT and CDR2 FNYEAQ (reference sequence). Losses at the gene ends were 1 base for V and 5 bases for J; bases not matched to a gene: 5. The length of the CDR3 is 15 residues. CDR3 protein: CASSLVQGAFETQYF. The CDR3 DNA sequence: TGTGCCAGCAGCTTAGTACAGGGGGCGTTTGAGACCCAGTACTTC. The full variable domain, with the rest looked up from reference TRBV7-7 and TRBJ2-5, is GAGVSQSPRYKVTKRGQDVTLRCDPISSHATLYWYQQALGQGPEFLTYFNYEAQPDKSGLPSDRFSAERPEGSISTLTIQRTEQRDSAMYRCASSLVQGAFETQYFGPGTRLLVL.

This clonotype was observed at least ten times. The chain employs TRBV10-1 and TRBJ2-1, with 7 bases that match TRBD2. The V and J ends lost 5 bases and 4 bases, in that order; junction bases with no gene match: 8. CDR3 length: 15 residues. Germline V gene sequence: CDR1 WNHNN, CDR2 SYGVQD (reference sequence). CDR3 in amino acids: CASSPFGLGYNEQFF. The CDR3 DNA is TGCGCCAGCAGTCCCTTCGGACTAGGGTACAATGAGCAGTTCTTC.

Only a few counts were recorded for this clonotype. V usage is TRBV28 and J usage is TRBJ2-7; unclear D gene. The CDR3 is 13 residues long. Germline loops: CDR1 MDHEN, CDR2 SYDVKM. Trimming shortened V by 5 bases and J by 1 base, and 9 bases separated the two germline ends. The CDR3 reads CASSPPISYEQYF. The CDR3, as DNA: TGTGCCAGCAGTCCCCCTATTTCCTACGAGCAGTACTTC.

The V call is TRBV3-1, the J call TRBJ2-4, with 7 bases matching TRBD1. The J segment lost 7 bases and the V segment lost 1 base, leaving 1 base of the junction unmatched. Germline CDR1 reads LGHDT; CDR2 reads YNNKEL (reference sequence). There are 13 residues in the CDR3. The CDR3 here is CASSQGQGNIQYF. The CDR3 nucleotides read TGTGCCAGCAGCCAAGGACAGGGCAACATTCAGTACTTC.

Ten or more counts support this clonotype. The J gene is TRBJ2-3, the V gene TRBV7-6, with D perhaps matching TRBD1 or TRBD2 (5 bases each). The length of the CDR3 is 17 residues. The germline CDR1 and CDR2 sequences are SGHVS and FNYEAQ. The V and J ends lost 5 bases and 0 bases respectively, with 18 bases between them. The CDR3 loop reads CASSHDSGTSSTDTQYF. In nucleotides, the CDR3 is TGTGCCAGCAGCCACGACTCCGGGACGTCGAGCACAGATACGCAGTATTTT.

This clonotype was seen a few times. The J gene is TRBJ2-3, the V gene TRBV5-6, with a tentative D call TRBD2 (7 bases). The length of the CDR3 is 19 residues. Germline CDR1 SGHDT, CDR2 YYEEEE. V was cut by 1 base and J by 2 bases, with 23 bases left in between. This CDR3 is CASSLFSWGGLGPTDTQYF. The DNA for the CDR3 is TGTGCCAGCAGCTTGTTCTCCTGGGGGGGGCTAGGGCCCACAGATACGCAGTATTTT.

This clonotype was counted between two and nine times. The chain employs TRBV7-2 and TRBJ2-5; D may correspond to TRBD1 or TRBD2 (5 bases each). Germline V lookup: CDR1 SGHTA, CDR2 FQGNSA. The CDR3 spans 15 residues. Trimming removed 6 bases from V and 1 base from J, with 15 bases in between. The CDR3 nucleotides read TGTGCCAGCAGGTTTCCGGGACGGATCCAAGAGACCCAGTACTTC. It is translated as CASRFPGRIQETQYF.

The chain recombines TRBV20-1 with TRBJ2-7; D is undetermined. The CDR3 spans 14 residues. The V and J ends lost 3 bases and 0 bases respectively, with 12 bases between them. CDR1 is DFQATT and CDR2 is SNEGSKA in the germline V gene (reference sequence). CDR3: CSASRKGGSYEQYF. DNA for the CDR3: TGCAGTGCTAGTCGCAAGGGTGGCTCCTACGAGCAGTACTTC.

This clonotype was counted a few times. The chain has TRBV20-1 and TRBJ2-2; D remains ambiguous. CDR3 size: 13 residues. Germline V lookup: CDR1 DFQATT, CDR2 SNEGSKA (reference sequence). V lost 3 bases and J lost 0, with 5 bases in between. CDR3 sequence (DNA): TGCAGTGCTAGTCTATCGAACACCGGGGAGCTGTTTTTT. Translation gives CSASLSNTGELFF.

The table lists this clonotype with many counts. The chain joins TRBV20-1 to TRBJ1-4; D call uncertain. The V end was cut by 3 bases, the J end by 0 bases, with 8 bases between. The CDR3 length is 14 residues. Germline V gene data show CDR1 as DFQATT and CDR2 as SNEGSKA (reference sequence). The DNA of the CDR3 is TGCAGTGCTAGTCCGGGGACAACTAATGAAAAACTGTTTTTT. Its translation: CSASPGTTNEKLFF.

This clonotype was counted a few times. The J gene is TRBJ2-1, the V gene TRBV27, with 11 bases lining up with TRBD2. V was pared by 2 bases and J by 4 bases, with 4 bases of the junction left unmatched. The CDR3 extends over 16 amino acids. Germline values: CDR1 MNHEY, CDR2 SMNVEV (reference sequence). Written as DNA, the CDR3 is TGTGCCAGCAGTTTAGAACTAGCGGGAGCTTACAATGAGCAGTTCTTC. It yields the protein CASSLELAGAYNEQFF.

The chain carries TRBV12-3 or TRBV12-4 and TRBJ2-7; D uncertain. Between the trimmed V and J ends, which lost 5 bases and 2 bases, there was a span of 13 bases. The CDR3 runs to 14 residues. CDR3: CASSPPDGTYEQYF. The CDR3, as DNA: TGTGCCAGCAGTCCACCCGACGGTACCTACGAGCAGTACTTC.

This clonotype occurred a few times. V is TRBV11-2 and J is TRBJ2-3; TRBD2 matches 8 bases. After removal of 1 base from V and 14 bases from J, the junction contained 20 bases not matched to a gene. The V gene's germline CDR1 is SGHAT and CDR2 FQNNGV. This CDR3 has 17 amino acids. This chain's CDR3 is CASSLVRGEGAVAGLYF. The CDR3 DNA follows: TGTGCCAGCAGCTTAGTTCGTGGGGAGGGTGCGGTAGCGGGATTGTATTTT.

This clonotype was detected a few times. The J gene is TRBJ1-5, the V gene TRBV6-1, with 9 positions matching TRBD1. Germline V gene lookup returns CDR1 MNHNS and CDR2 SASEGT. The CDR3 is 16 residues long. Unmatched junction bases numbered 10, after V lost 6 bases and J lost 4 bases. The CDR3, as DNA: TGTGCCAGCAGGCAGATGACAGGGGGTGCGAATCAGCCCCAGCATTTT. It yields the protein CASRQMTGGANQPQHF.

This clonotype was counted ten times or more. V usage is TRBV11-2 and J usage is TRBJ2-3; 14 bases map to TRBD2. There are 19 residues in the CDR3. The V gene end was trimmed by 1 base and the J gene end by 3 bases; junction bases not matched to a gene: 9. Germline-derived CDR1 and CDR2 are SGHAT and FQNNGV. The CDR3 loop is CASSLVPGLAGVRTDTQYF. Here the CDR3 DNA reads TGTGCCAGCAGCTTAGTTCCGGGACTAGCGGGAGTACGGACAGATACGCAGTATTTT.

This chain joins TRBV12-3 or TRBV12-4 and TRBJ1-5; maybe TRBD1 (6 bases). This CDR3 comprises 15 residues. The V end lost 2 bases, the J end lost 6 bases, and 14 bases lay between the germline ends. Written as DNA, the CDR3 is TGTGCCAGCAGTTTAAATTGGCAGGGGAGTCAGCCCCAGCATTTT. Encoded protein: CASSLNWQGSQPQHF.

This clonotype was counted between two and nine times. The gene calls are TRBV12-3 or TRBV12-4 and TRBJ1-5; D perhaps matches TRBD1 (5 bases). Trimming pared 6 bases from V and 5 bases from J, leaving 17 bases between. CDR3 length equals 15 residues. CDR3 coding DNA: TGTGCCAGCAGCTCCTTTGGGGGGAGGGATCAGCCCCAGCATTTT. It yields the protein CASSSFGGRDQPQHF.

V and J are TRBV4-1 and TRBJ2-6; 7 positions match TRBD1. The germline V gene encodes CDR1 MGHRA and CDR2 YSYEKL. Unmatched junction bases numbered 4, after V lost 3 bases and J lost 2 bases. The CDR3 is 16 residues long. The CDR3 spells CASSQYDRAGANVLTF. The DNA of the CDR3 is TGCGCCAGCAGCCAGTACGACAGGGCTGGGGCCAACGTCCTGACTTTC.

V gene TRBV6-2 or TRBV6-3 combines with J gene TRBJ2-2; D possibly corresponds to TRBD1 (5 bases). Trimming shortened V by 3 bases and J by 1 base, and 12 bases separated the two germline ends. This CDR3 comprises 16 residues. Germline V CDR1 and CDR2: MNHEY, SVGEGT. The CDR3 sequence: CASSYQAGMNTGELFF. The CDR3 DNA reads TGTGCCAGCAGTTATCAGGCAGGGATGAACACCGGGGAGCTGTTTTTT.

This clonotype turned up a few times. The CDR3, as DNA: TGTGCCAGCAGCAAATCTAGGGCAGATACGCAGTATTTT. Its translation: CASSKSRADTQYF. This rearrangement joins TRBV7-8 to TRBJ2-3; no reliable D call. CDR1 and CDR2 from the germline V gene are SGHVS and FQNEAQ. The CDR3 length is 13 residues. The ends were cut back, 5 bases at V and 4 bases at J, with 10 bases in the middle.